This TCR beta chain was found in a study of T-cell reconstitution after alpha-beta-depleted transplantation in children. Unique molecular identifiers were built into the TCRbeta library. Each CDR3 protein is one row after TCRdb ran MiXCR on the PCR reads. The sample shows fewer than 750,000 distinct CDR3 sequences, 25% to 30% of them seen only once. Study results and caveats: Roughly two months post-transplant, alpha-beta T cells reportedly originated from several hundred graft clones that had expanded. Recipient T cells and thymic progenitors that survived gave rise to the high TCRbeta diversity observed at day 60 in some patients.

There are a few counts of this clonotype. The antigen remains undetermined. Germline V gene data show CDR1 as GTSNPN and CDR2 as SVGIG (reference sequence). The CDR3 runs to 13 residues. V was cut by 5 bases and J by 3 bases, with 11 bases left in between. The sequence was obtained from a boy in the first two years of life with Wiskott-Aldrich syndrome, due to receive a stem cell transplant. This chain links TRBV30 with TRBJ2-1, with D tentatively TRBD1 (6 bases). This specimen was PBMCs, taken before TCRalphabeta/CD19-depleted stem cell transplant. The CDR3: CAWGGRVYNEQFF. CDR3 sequence (DNA): TGTGCCTGGGGGGGCAGAGTCTACAATGAGCAGTTCTTC.